This T cell receptor beta chain derives from a study of OX40 agonist ivuxolimab in advanced cancers. Whole-study context: Dose-escalation patients had hepatocellular carcinoma, melanoma, renal cell or head and neck cancer.

Regarding the study as a whole: There was clonal expansion of CD4+ and CD8+ blood T cells by week 6 at 0.1 to 3.0 mg/kg.

TCRdb keeps only in-frame clones here, not all; method: immunoSEQ multiplex PCR. The sample lists about 99,000 clones, about 96% occurring once. As concerns this clone: Its antigen is as yet unknown.

After removal of 0 bases from V and 3 bases from J, the junction contained 8 bases not matched to a gene. Per the germline V gene, CDR1 is LGHNA and CDR2 is YNFKEQ. The CDR3 is 18 amino acids. The clonotype comes from an adult with an advanced solid tumor such as melanoma, head and neck, liver or kidney cancer. The rearrangement joins TRBV4-2 to TRBJ2-1, with 10 bases aligning to TRBD2. The sequenced sample was CD4+ or CD8+ T cells sorted from blood, obtained in a trial of the OX40 agonist ivuxolimab. CDR3 bases: TGTGCCAGCAGCCAAGAACCCAGCGGGGGGGCCGGCTACAATGAGCAGTTCTTC. Its translation is CASSQEPSGGAGYNEQFF.